This T cell receptor beta chain stems from a study of T-cell memory formation after mild COVID-19. Study information: Clustering of TCRs was largely donor specific.

TCRdb redid the calling of the 5' RACE reads with MiXCR, one entry per CDR3 protein. Of 250,000 to 350,000 distinct CDR3 sequences in the sample, around 15% were seen once. A few counts support this clonotype. This CDR3 spans 11 amino acids. V lost 5 bases, J lost 8 bases, and 9 bases lay in between. The sequence was collected from a man in his late teens or twenties who had mild COVID-19 (a few samples of this study predate the infection). Cell type and time point are not known. The sequenced sample was PBMCs or a T cell subset sorted from them (not recorded which). The gene calls are TRBV12-3 or TRBV12-4 and TRBJ1-2; D is undetermined. The CDR3, as DNA: TGTGCCAGCAGTGTTGTAGGGGGCTACACCTTC. The encoded protein is CASSVVGGYTF.